These T cell receptor beta chains were read from a single sample in a study of CD8 T cells in ankylosing spondylitis. TCRdb re-called the 5' RACE reads through MiXCR, storing one row per CDR3 protein. This table has about 500,000 distinct CDR3 sequences, about 13% appearing once. Sample: blood, either unsorted or a sorted T cell fraction (not recorded which). All receptors derive from a male donor with ankylosing spondylitis. Each CDR3 is given with its conserved first and last residue. A D gene is named only where the DNA matches it firmly. Some rows have no size entry. The others give once, few or many, or a class for an expanded clone.

>many|TRBV12-3/TRBV12-4|TRBJ2-1|-
TGTGCCAGCTCCCGCGGGGACGCCTACCGGATCTTC
CASSRGDAYRIF
>many|TRBV7-2|TRBJ2-3|TRBD2
TGTGCCAGCAGCCTCCGGGACTATCTTAACGTTGATACGCAGTATTTT
CASSLRDYLNVDTQYF
>-|TRBV5-6|TRBJ2-6|-
TGTGCCAGCAGCTTAGGGGGGCACTCTTGGGCCAACGTCCTGACTTTC
CASSLGGHSWANVLTF
>-|TRBV27|TRBJ1-4|-
TGTGCCAGCCGCGCGAATGAAAAACTGTTTTTT
CASRANEKLFF
>few|TRBV7-2|TRBJ1-1|TRBD1
TGTGCCAGCAGCGAGCAGGGGGCCAGGAACACTGAAGCTTTCTTT
CASSEQGARNTEAFF
>-|TRBV20-1|TRBJ2-1|-
TGCAGTGCTAGAGTGTTGGCGGCCATGGGGAATGAGCAGTTCTTC
CSARVLAAMGNEQFF
>many|TRBV5-1|TRBJ2-1|-
TGCGCCAGCAGCCAAACAGAAAATGAGCAGTTCTTC
CASSQTENEQFF
>-|TRBV5-6|TRBJ2-3|-
TGTGCCAGCAGCCGACAGGGAGGCAGCACAGATACGCAGTATTTT
CASSRQGGSTDTQYF
>-|TRBV2|TRBJ2-7|-
TGTGCCAGCAGTGAAGAAGCAAGCATTCAGCAGTACTTC
CASSEEASIQQYF
>-|TRBV7-2|TRBJ2-5|TRBD1
TGTGCCAGCAGCTTAACCGGGACAGGGGGCTTCGAGACCCAGTACTTC
CASSLTGTGGFETQYF
>-|TRBV6-1|TRBJ1-4|-
TGTGCCAGCAGTGCCGAAGGGTACAGCTTTCTGTTTTTT
CASSAEGYSFLFF
>-|TRBV3-1|TRBJ1-1|-
TGTGCCAGCAGCCTCTATGGGGCGGGGGAAGCTTTCTTT
CASSLYGAGEAFF
>-|TRBV28|TRBJ2-5|-
TGTGCCAGCACACCGGGTCACTCAACGTACCAAGAGACCCAGTACTTC
CASTPGHSTYQETQYF
>few|TRBV5-4|TRBJ2-7|-
TGTGCCAGCAGCCGGGACGGAGCCTACGAGCAGTACTTC
CASSRDGAYEQYF
>many|TRBV7-9|TRBJ2-3|-
TGTGCCAGCAGATCTAGCGGGGGACAGGGAACAGATACGCAGTATTTT
CASRSSGGQGTDTQYF
>-|TRBV20-1|TRBJ1-4|-
TGCAGTGCTAGATCCCCCGCCGGACCAACTAATGAAAAACTGTTTTTT
CSARSPAGPTNEKLFF
>once|TRBV5-5|TRBJ1-2|-
TGTGCCAGCAGATCTCCTTTAGTAAACTATGGCTACACCTTC
CASRSPLVNYGYTF
>-|TRBV29-1|TRBJ1-1|-
TGCAGCGCAAAAGGGCAGGCAAAGAACACTGAAGCTTTCTTT
CSAKGQAKNTEAFF
>few|TRBV9|TRBJ2-3|TRBD2
TGTGCCAGCAGCGTATCTTTCCAGCGGGAGACAGATACGCAGTATTTT
CASSVSFQRETDTQYF
>many|TRBV6-1|TRBJ1-1|-
TGTGCCAGCAGTGATTTTGGGGAAGCTTTCTTT
CASSDFGEAFF
>many|TRBV24-1|TRBJ2-3|-
TGTGCCACCAGTGACCCCCGGGACACAGATACGCAGTATTTT
CATSDPRDTDTQYF
>few|TRBV7-2|TRBJ2-5|TRBD2
TGTGCCAGCAGTTCGACTAGCGGGAGTGGGGTCCAAGAGACCCAGTACTTC
CASSSTSGSGVQETQYF